This T cell receptor (beta chain) was captured in a study of blood T cell repertoires in COVID-19 (dated by TCRdb to 2018 to 2021). About the study as a whole: Collaborator samples came from the United States, Italy and Spain and covered acute and convalescent phases of COVID-19. The material from the prospective study consisted of cDNA or gDNA derived from T cells, B-cell-depleted T cells, or PBMCs. Subjects who had been exposed to COVID-19, were actively infected with it, or had recovered from it provided the deeply sampled blood TCRbeta repertoires that made up the dataset. The repertoires were released in a freely available public database meant as a resource for research on the immune response to SARS-CoV-2. Samples came from the ongoing ImmuneRACE study (first 160 participants) plus 1,254 subjects from 6 global collaborators. Sample metadata almost always included a de-identified subject ID, COVID-19 status, age in years and sex. Where available, HLA class I and class II types were taken from metadata supplied by the sample provider and were not determined by assay-based typing.

Comments on this clone: Its specific antigen is unknown. No base qualities exist here, and no much larger clone lies one base off it.

The germline V gene sets CDR1 to SGHDN and CDR2 to FVKESK. Germline trimming amounts to 6 bases on V and 1 base on J, with 2 as the count of junction bases outside the gene matches. From its cysteine to its phenylalanine, the CDR3 spans 15 amino acids. Just the 45-base CDR3 DNA is kept, in frame starting at base 1. TCRbeta CDR3 regions were amplified from genomic DNA by means of the immunoSEQ Assay, a bias-controlled multiplex PCR. In the source study's methods: Within the assay, amplification of reference gene primers was used to estimate how many nucleated cells each sample contained. To quantify the absolute abundance of each unique TCRbeta CDR3 rearrangement, sequence reads were collapsed and filtered. For each sample, productive Simpson clonality was calculated by taking the square root of Simpson's diversity index across productive rearrangements. As stored in TCRdb, this immuneACCESS dataset retains in-frame rearrangements with V and J assigned. A fraction of the clones does not appear; measured against another copy, unresolved V genes explain less than half of the discrepancy, and the remainder lacks a known reason. The DNA was the basis for D and trimming; V, J and clone size are from that table. The sample table shows approximately 180,000 clones, and roughly 88% are seen once. About 6.7% of the sample is in the top ten clones.

Study-level results and caveats: How much clinical and demographic metadata was included differed by source and by participant, and the metadata was provided uncurated.

In Seattle, one collaborating source enrolled patients while the infection was active and tracked those patients longitudinally over the course of disease. The collaborating institutions used their own protocols to collect whole blood in K2EDTA tubes. Collaborator samples were shipped for TCRbeta analysis as frozen whole blood, isolated PBMCs, or DNA extracted from either sample type. Sequenced: peripheral blood. The rearrangement joined TRBV14 to TRBJ2-2; 10 of the junction bases match TRBD1. The origin of this receptor is a woman between 40 and 50 years old with COVID-19, enrolled during active disease. In nucleotide form, the sequence is TGTGCCAGCAGGGGACAGGGGCTGAACACCGGGGAGCTGTTTTTT. Its product reads: CASRGQGLNTGELFF.